A selection of T cell receptor beta chains follows, all from one sample in a study of T cells in Graves' hyperthyroidism and ophthalmopathy. TCRdb independently ran MiXCR on the multiplex PCR reads; one entry per CDR3 protein. The data hold about 760,000 distinct CDR3 sequences, with 30% to 40% observed a single time. The material sequenced was blood. The receptor source for this set is a woman aged 35 to 49 with Graves' hyperthyroidism. Each CDR3 is given with its conserved first and last residue. D genes are given only for firm matches. Expanded clones get a size class; other rows say once, few or many, or leave the size out.

size	V	D	J	DNA	CDR3
NA	TRBV7-9	TRBD2	TRBJ2-7	TGTGCCAGCAGCCCCCGGGCGGGGGGGTTTAGCGAGCAGTACTTC	CASSPRAGGFSEQYF
NA	TRBV2	NA	TRBJ1-5	TGTGCCAGCAAAGGTGAAGAGACCCAGCATTTT	CASKGEETQHF
many	TRBV5-6	NA	TRBJ2-2	TGTGCCAGCAGGCTCACTAGCGGGGAGCTGTTTTTT	CASRLTSGELFF
NA	TRBV6-5	NA	TRBJ1-1	TGTGCCATCAGTTACGGCAGGGTGGCTTTCTTT	CAISYGRVAFF
many	TRBV29-1	NA	TRBJ1-5	TGCAGCGTTACAGCCGGCAATCAGCCCCAGCATTTT	CSVTAGNQPQHF
few	TRBV9	TRBD2	TRBJ2-7	TGTGCCAGCAGCGTAGCTAGCGGGGCTACCTACGAGCAGTACTTC	CASSVASGATYEQYF
NA	TRBV9	TRBD1	TRBJ1-3	TGTGCCAGCGCCCCCGGACAGGAACACTCTGGAAACACCATATATTTT	CASAPGQEHSGNTIYF
many	TRBV2	NA	TRBJ2-2	TGTGCCAGCAGAAAGGGTGACACTGCGAACACCGGGGAGCTGTTTTTT	CASRKGDTANTGELFF
NA	TRBV14	NA	TRBJ1-2	TGTGCCAGCAGCCAAGATCAGTTGGGTCTTTTCGGTAACTATGGCTACACCTTC	CASSQDQLGLFGNYGYTF
NA	TRBV19	NA	TRBJ1-1	TGTGCCAGTAGTTTTGGCCGGGAGTGGAACACTGAAGCTTTCTTT	CASSFGREWNTEAFF
NA	TRBV10-3	TRBD1	TRBJ1-4	TGTGCCAGCAGTTCAAACAGGGGAAATGAAAAACTGTTTTTT	CASSSNRGNEKLFF